These T cell receptor beta chains were read from a single sample in a study of shared clonotypes between healthy human individuals. Only in-frame clones appear in the TCRdb table, and some are missing; sequencing was by immunoSEQ multiplex PCR. The sample yields roughly 2 million clones, about 95% seen once. The sample comprised naive CD8+ T cells sorted from blood. All receptors derive from a young man in good health. The CDR3 runs from the conserved cysteine through the conserved F or W. D genes are given only for firm matches. Only part of the rows carry a size: once, few, many, or a class if the clone is expanded.

j_call	v_call	clone_size	d_call	cdr3_aa	cdr3_nt
TRBJ2-5	TRBV28	-	TRBD2	CASSISGGSGETQYF	TGTGCCAGCAGCATCAGCGGGGGATCAGGAGAGACCCAGTACTTC
TRBJ2-3	TRBV7-6	once	-	CASSFALASEGPDTQYF	TGTGCCAGCAGCTTTGCATTGGCTAGCGAGGGCCCAGATACGCAGTATTTT
TRBJ2-1	TRBV13	-	TRBD2	CASSLEVAGISYNEQFF	TGTGCCAGCAGCTTAGAGGTAGCGGGAATCTCCTACAATGAGCAGTTCTTC
TRBJ1-5	TRBV6-5	-	-	CACRSGIGDQPQHF	TGTGCCTGCCGCTCAGGGATCGGTGATCAGCCCCAGCATTTT
TRBJ2-2	TRBV7-9	-	-	CASSLARPNEGELFF	TGTGCCAGCAGCTTAGCTCGACCGAACGAGGGGGAGCTGTTTTTT
TRBJ2-7	TRBV27	-	-	CASSLDSSYEQYF	TGTGCCAGCAGTTTGGACAGTTCCTACGAGCAGTACTTC
TRBJ2-2	TRBV15	-	TRBD1	CATGHGTGFTGELFF	TGTGCCACAGGCCACGGGACAGGGTTCACCGGGGAGCTGTTTTTT
TRBJ1-2	TRBV5-6	-	-	CASSLWGAYASMDYGYTF	TGTGCCAGCAGCTTATGGGGGGCGTATGCTTCGATGGATTATGGCTACACCTTC
TRBJ1-2	TRBV5-6	-	-	CASSLVAINSYTF	TGTGCCAGCAGCTTGGTGGCCATCAACAGCTACACCTTC
TRBJ1-5	TRBV9	once	TRBD1	CASSFRPLRDRDSNQPQHF	TGTGCCAGCAGCTTCCGTCCCCTCCGGGACAGGGATAGCAATCAGCCCCAGCATTTT
TRBJ2-7	TRBV5-1	-	TRBD2	CASSFNYPGLADSYEQYF	TGCGCCAGCAGCTTCAACTATCCCGGACTAGCGGATTCCTACGAGCAGTACTTC
TRBJ1-1	TRBV29-1	-	TRBD1	CSVEIELGTGDTEAFF	TGCAGCGTTGAGATAGAATTAGGGACAGGGGACACTGAAGCTTTCTTT
TRBJ1-1	TRBV5-1	few	-	CASSTRQSLMNTEAFF	TGCGCCAGCAGCACCAGACAGAGTCTCATGAACACTGAAGCTTTCTTT
TRBJ2-5	TRBV28	-	TRBD1	CASSLRGTDFQETQYF	TGTGCCAGCAGTTTAAGGGGGACAGACTTCCAAGAGACCCAGTACTTC
TRBJ2-7	TRBV7-9	-	TRBD2	CASSSQDLAGGRPYEQYF	TGTGCCAGCAGCTCCCAGGATTTGGCGGGAGGCCGCCCCTACGAGCAGTACTTC
TRBJ2-5	TRBV7-2	-	-	CASTRKPRETQYF	TGTGCCAGCACAAGGAAGCCTCGGGAGACCCAGTACTTC
TRBJ2-1	TRBV27	once	TRBD2	CASSFSTGAAGVEFF	TGTGCCAGCAGTTTCTCGACGGGAGCTGCGGGGGTAGAGTTCTTC
TRBJ1-4	TRBV14	-	-	CASSQDHEKLFF	TGTGCCAGCAGCCAGGACCATGAAAAACTGTTTTTT
TRBJ1-2	TRBV2	-	-	CASSEGGALWYGYTF	TGTGCCAGCAGTGAAGGGGGCGCGTTATGGTATGGCTACACCTTC
TRBJ2-2	TRBV25-1	-	-	CASGAWVGQSNTGELFF	TGTGCCAGCGGTGCCTGGGTGGGGCAGTCGAACACCGGGGAGCTGTTTTTT
TRBJ2-2	TRBV29-1	-	-	CSVVGNTGELFF	TGCAGCGTTGTGGGGAACACCGGGGAGCTGTTTTTT
TRBJ2-3	TRBV7-9	-	-	CASSLANQEGSYGTQYF	TGTGCCAGCAGCTTAGCGAACCAGGAGGGATCTTATGGTACGCAGTATTTT
TRBJ1-5	TRBV7-8	-	-	CASSLAGDNQPQHF	TGTGCCAGCAGCTTAGCAGGGGATAACCAGCCCCAGCATTTT
TRBJ1-2	TRBV27	-	-	CASREDSVLGGYTF	TGTGCCAGCAGGGAGGACAGCGTCCTGGGGGGCTACACCTTC
TRBJ2-6	TRBV29-1	-	TRBD1	CSVLGQASSGANVLTF	TGCAGCGTCTTGGGACAGGCAAGCTCTGGGGCCAACGTCCTGACTTTC
TRBJ1-4	TRBV20-1	-	-	CSAPTAGKLFF	TGCAGTGCTCCCACGGCCGGAAAACTGTTTTTT
TRBJ2-2	TRBV5-6	-	-	CASSLFTTGELFF	TGTGCCAGCAGCTTGTTCACCACCGGGGAGCTGTTTTTT
TRBJ2-7	TRBV6-5	-	-	CASSYFRGEQYF	TGTGCCAGCAGTTACTTCCGAGGCGAGCAGTACTTC
TRBJ2-1	TRBV5-1	-	TRBD2	CASSLWRGASDEQFF	TGCGCCAGCAGCTTGTGGCGGGGGGCTTCCGATGAGCAGTTCTTC
TRBJ2-7	TRBV19	-	-	CASSTDGEAYEQYF	TGTGCCAGTAGTACGGATGGGGAGGCCTACGAGCAGTACTTC
TRBJ2-2	TRBV4-3	-	-	CASSQDSTGELFF	TGCGCCAGCAGCCAAGATTCCACCGGGGAGCTGTTTTTT
TRBJ2-4	TRBV2	-	-	CASSEDGEAKNIQYF	TGTGCCAGCAGTGAAGACGGGGAAGCCAAAAACATTCAGTACTTC
TRBJ1-4	TRBV2	-	-	CASTEEGKLFF	TGTGCCAGCACTGAGGAGGGGAAACTGTTTTTT
TRBJ2-5	TRBV30	-	-	CAWSWDLKETQYF	TGTGCCTGGAGTTGGGACCTCAAAGAGACCCAGTACTTC